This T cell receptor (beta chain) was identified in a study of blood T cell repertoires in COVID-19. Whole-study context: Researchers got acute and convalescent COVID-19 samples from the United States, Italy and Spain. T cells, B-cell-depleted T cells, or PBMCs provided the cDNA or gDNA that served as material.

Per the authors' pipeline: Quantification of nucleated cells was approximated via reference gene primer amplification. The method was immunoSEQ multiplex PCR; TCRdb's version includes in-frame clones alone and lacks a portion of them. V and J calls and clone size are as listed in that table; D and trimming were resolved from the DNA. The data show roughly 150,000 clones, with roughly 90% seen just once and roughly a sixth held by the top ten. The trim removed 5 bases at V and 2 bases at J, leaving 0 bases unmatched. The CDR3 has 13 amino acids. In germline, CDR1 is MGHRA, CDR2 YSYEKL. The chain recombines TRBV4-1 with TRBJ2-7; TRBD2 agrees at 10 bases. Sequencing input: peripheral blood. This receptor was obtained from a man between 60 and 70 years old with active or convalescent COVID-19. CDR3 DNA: TGCGCCAGCAGCAGCGGGAGGGCCTACGAGCAGTACTTC. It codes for CASSSGRAYEQYF.